The next 20 T cell receptor beta chains were all read from a single sample in a study of OX40 agonist ivuxolimab in advanced cancers. TCRdb's table, derived via immunoSEQ multiplex PCR, lists solely in-frame clones and lacks some. The sample carries under 65,000 clones, 80% to 90% recorded once. The input for sequencing was CD4+ or CD8+ T cells sorted from blood, taken in a trial of the OX40 agonist ivuxolimab. The source of these receptors is an adult with an advanced solid tumor such as melanoma, head and neck, liver or kidney cancer.

This sequence joins TRBV18 and TRBJ2-7, with TRBD1 as a possible D gene (5 bases). Between the trimmed V and J ends, which lost 5 bases and 2 bases, there was a span of 10 bases. The CDR3 covers 13 residues. Germline V lookup: CDR1 KGHSH, CDR2 LQKENI. The CDR3, as DNA: TGTGCCAGCTCAGTAGGGGCAGCCTACGAGCAGTACTTC. The encoded protein is CASSVGAAYEQYF. Drawing the rest from reference TRBV18 and TRBJ2-7, the complete variable domain is NAGVMQNPRHLVRRRGQEARLRCSPMKGHSHVYWYRQLPEEGLKFMVYLQKENIIDESGMPKERFSAEFPKEGPSILRIQQVVRGDSAAYFCASSVGAAYEQYFGPGTRLTVT.

The gene calls are TRBV7-8 and TRBJ2-7; perhaps TRBD2 as D (5 bases). The V and J ends lost 0 bases and 3 bases respectively, with 9 bases between them. This CDR3 is 14 amino acids long. Germline loops: CDR1 SGHVS, CDR2 FQNEAQ. CDR3 sequence: CASSLAAGVYEQYF. As DNA, the CDR3 is TGTGCCAGCAGCTTAGCCGCCGGGGTCTACGAGCAGTACTTC.

CDR3 bases: TGTGCCAGCAGTGTATCGATAGCAGATACGCAGTATTTT. Amino acids: CASSVSIADTQYF. The rearrangement uses TRBV6-1 and TRBJ2-3; unclear D gene. The CDR3 is made up of 13 amino acids. Trimming removed 4 bases at V and 4 bases at J, with 9 bases between. From germline, CDR1 is MNHNS and CDR2 SASEGT.

CDR3 coding DNA: TGTGCCAGCAGCGTAGGGGAGGGGATGAACACTGAAGCTTTCTTT. This encodes CASSVGEGMNTEAFF. The rearrangement joins TRBV9 to TRBJ1-1, with a weak D call TRBD1 (5 bases). Germline CDR1 is SGDLS and CDR2 is YYNGEE. Trimming cost V 0 bases and J 0 bases, with 9 bases left between them. The CDR3 is 15 residues long. The whole variable domain, remainder taken from reference TRBV9 and TRBJ1-1, is DSGVTQTPKHLITATGQRVTLRCSPRSGDLSVYWYQQSLDQGLQFLIQYYNGEERAKGNILERFSAQQFPDLHSELNLSSLELGDSALYFCASSVGEGMNTEAFFGQGTRLTVV.

The rearrangement joins TRBV5-1 to TRBJ1-4, with 7 bases fitting TRBD1. CDR1 and CDR2 (germline): SGHRS, YFSETQ. The V segment lost 4 bases and the J segment 6 bases; nucleotides outside the gene matches: 9. The CDR3 runs 15 residues. Here the CDR3 DNA reads TGCGCCAGCAGCCGGCGACAGGGTAGGGATGAAAAACTGTTTTTT. Its protein product is CASSRRQGRDEKLFF.

The rearrangement joins TRBV7-8 to TRBJ2-5; 7 bases fit TRBD1. Germline CDR1 SGHVS, CDR2 FQNEAQ. V lost 5 bases to trimming and J lost 5 bases; unmatched junction nucleotides: 5. The length of the CDR3 is 13 residues. Here the CDR3 DNA reads TGTGCCAGCAGCCCCGGACAGGCGGAGACCCAGTACTTC. This translates into CASSPGQAETQYF.

V is TRBV7-8 and J is TRBJ2-5, with no clear D. The CDR3 has 13 residues. Per the germline V gene, CDR1 is SGHVS and CDR2 is FQNEAQ. Trimming removed 5 bases from V and 4 bases from J, with 11 bases in between. CDR3 in DNA: TGTGCCAGCAGCCCAAGCCCACGAGAGACCCAGTACTTC. Protein product: CASSPSPRETQYF.

The V gene is TRBV2, the J gene TRBJ2-3; 12 bases fit TRBD2. This CDR3 is built from 16 residues. The J segment lost 4 bases and the V segment lost 6 bases, leaving 8 bases of the junction unmatched. Germline V gives CDR1 SNHLY, CDR2 FYNNEI. The CDR3 spells CASRGGSSGGADTQYF. Here the CDR3 DNA reads TGTGCCAGCAGAGGAGGGTCTAGCGGGGGGGCAGATACGCAGTATTTT. The complete variable domain, with remaining parts taken from reference TRBV2 and TRBJ2-3, reads EPEVTQTPSHQVTQMGQEVILRCVPISNHLYFYWYRQILGQKVEFLVSFYNNEISEKSEIFDDQFSVERPDGSNFTLKIRSTKLEDSAMYFCASRGGSSGGADTQYFGPGTRLTVL.

The CDR3 region is CAWSQGGGNRYGYTF. The DNA for the CDR3 is TGTGCCTGGAGTCAAGGGGGCGGGAATCGCTATGGCTACACCTTC. V gene TRBV30 combines with J gene TRBJ1-2; 7 nucleotides line up with TRBD1. The CDR3 consists of 15 residues. CDR1 is GTSNPN, CDR2 SVGIG, per germline (reference sequence). Germline trimming cut 2 bases from V and 4 bases from J; bases unmatched to any gene: 10.

In DNA, the CDR3 is TGTGCCAGCAGTTTATTCGGGACAGGGGCGGGAGAGACCCAGTACTTC. Encoded protein: CASSLFGTGAGETQYF. The chain carries TRBV28 and TRBJ2-5; the match to TRBD1 covers 10 bases. Germline assignment: CDR1 MDHEN and CDR2 SYDVKM. The CDR3 contains 16 residues. With 1 base clipped from V and 4 bases from J, the junction kept 6 bases outside the gene matches.

The chain couples TRBV4-1 to TRBJ1-3; D might be TRBD1 (6 bases). The CDR3 is made up of 15 amino acids. Germline CDR1 MGHRA, CDR2 YSYEKL. V was trimmed by 1 base and J by 7 bases, leaving 14 bases between them. CDR3 protein: CASSQAWTVGNTIYF. As DNA, the CDR3 is TGCGCCAGCAGCCAAGCCTGGACAGTCGGGAACACCATATATTTT.

This chain connects TRBV29-1 to TRBJ2-3; D not certain. The CDR3 is made up of 14 amino acids. CDR1 and CDR2 from the germline V gene are SQVTM and ANQGSEA. V was shortened by 3 bases and J by 0 bases, with 10 bases between the two germline ends. The CDR3 coding sequence is TGCAGCGTTGACGGCATGTCTAGCACAGATACGCAGTATTTT. Translating it yields CSVDGMSSTDTQYF.

The chain employs TRBV15 and TRBJ2-3; unclear D gene. This CDR3 contains 16 residues. V dropped 4 bases and J dropped 1 base, with 15 bases sitting between them. Germline V gene data show CDR1 as LNHNV and CDR2 as YYDKDF (reference sequence). The chain's CDR3 is CATSKRSIPGTDTQYF. The CDR3 bases are TGTGCCACCAGCAAGAGGTCTATCCCCGGCACAGATACGCAGTATTTT.

The chain employs TRBV2 and TRBJ1-1, with D maybe TRBD1 (5 bases). Germline assignment: CDR1 SNHLY and CDR2 FYNNEI. CDR3 length: 12 residues. Trimming removed 3 bases at V and 6 bases at J, with 8 bases between. The CDR3 loop is CASSDQGAEAFF. As DNA, the CDR3 is TGTGCCAGCAGTGATCAGGGTGCTGAAGCTTTCTTT.

This chain connects TRBV7-2 to TRBJ2-2, with a possible D match to TRBD2 (6 bases). Germline V gene data show CDR1 as SGHTA and CDR2 as FQGNSA. The CDR3 totals 17 residues. Trimming took 0 bases from V and 7 from J, leaving 18 bases between them. The CDR3 coding sequence is TGTGCCAGCAGCTTAGCCCCGGGACTGGGAGGTATCGGGGAGCTGTTTTTT. It specifies CASSLAPGLGGIGELFF.

The V and J genes are TRBV7-6 and TRBJ1-2; D gene unclear. V was cut by 5 bases and J by 4 bases, with 14 bases left in between. CDR3 length: 14 residues. Germline-derived CDR1 and CDR2 are SGHVS and FNYEAQ. The DNA for the CDR3 is TGTGCCAGCAGCACGGATGACGGATCCTATGGCTACACCTTC. This sequence encodes CASSTDDGSYGYTF.

This chain links TRBV9 with TRBJ2-7; D possibly uses TRBD1 or TRBD2 (5 bases each). The V gene lost 6 bases and the J gene lost 0 bases, with 13 bases spanning the gap. CDR1 is SGDLS, CDR2 YYNGEE, per germline. The CDR3 is 14 residues long. The CDR3 DNA follows: TGTGCCAGCATTCGGGGTGGGGGCTCCTACGAGCAGTACTTC. As protein: CASIRGGGSYEQYF.

The chain has TRBV7-2 and TRBJ2-7, with 8 bases aligning to TRBD2. This CDR3 contains 17 residues. CDR1 is SGHTA, CDR2 FQGNSA, per germline. V shed 1 base, J shed 0 bases, and the junction held 8 bases outside the gene matches. CDR3 in amino acids: CASSLVAGYASSYEQYF. Written as DNA, the CDR3 is TGTGCCAGCAGCTTAGTAGCGGGGTACGCAAGCTCCTACGAGCAGTACTTC.

The genes are TRBV21-1 and TRBJ2-5; the table's D gene call, TRBD1, was not cross checked with the DNA. TRBV21-1 is listed as a pseudogene. CDR3 size: 14 residues. DNA for the CDR3: TGTGCCAGCAGTCGAAGACTGGGGCGGGAGACCCAGTACTTC. Its protein is CASSRRLGRETQYF.

The chain has TRBV28 and TRBJ1-2; D ambiguous. Trimming removed 2 bases at V and 5 bases at J, with 15 bases between. The CDR3 has 15 amino acids. The germline gives CDR1 MDHEN, CDR2 SYDVKM. The CDR3 DNA follows: TGTGCCAGCAGTTTAGGTTCGGGAGAATTGTATGGCTACACCTTC. Translated: CASSLGSGELYGYTF.